The 14 T cell receptor beta chains reported below all come from one sample, sequenced in a study of response to subunit inactivated influenza vaccine. TCRdb itself ran the RT-PCR reads through MiXCR, one entry per CDR3 protein. This sample has around 520,000 distinct CDR3 sequences, with about 12% found just once. Here the sequenced sample was PBMCs from blood, taken on the day of vaccination. The origin of the receptors is a man aged 45 to 65 who received an inactivated influenza vaccine.

The CDR3 loop is CASSPQNEKTQYF. The DNA of the CDR3 is TGTGCCAGCAGCCCACAAAACGAGAAGACCCAGTACTTC. The gene calls are TRBV7-2 and TRBJ2-5; D is undetermined. The germline gives CDR1 SGHTA, CDR2 FQGNSA. V lost 5 bases and J 6 bases, leaving 13 bases between the germline ends. The CDR3 contains 13 residues.

The J gene is TRBJ2-4, the V gene TRBV5-6; no clear D gene. V shed 0 bases and J shed 0 bases, with 10 bases lying between them. Germline V CDR1 and CDR2: SGHDT, YYEEEE. The CDR3 is 16 residues long. CDR3 nucleotide sequence: TGTGCCAGCAGCTTGGTGACACAATTAGCCAAAAACATTCAGTACTTC. This sequence encodes CASSLVTQLAKNIQYF.

In this sample, this clonotype turned up many times. The chain combines TRBV12-3 or TRBV12-4 with TRBJ2-1; D is perhaps TRBD2 (5 bases). The CDR3 runs 15 residues. Trimming left V 5 bases short and J 9 bases short, with 20 bases between. The CDR3 loop is CASSPLDRTLGEQFF. The DNA of the CDR3 is TGTGCCAGCAGTCCACTAGACCGAACCTTGGGTGAGCAGTTCTTC.

The chain couples TRBV4-1 to TRBJ2-3; D ambiguous. Germline-derived CDR1 and CDR2 are MGHRA and YSYEKL. This CDR3 comprises 13 residues. Deletions cut 2 bases from V and 2 bases from J, with 5 bases between. The DNA for the CDR3 is TGCGCCAGCAGCCAATATTACACAGATACGCAGTATTTT. Translation: CASSQYYTDTQYF.

This clonotype was recorded a few times. CDR3 sequence (DNA): TGTGCCAGCAGTAACAACCGGGCTAACACCGGGGAGCTGTTTTTT. This encodes CASSNNRANTGELFF. The chain is built from TRBV6-5 and TRBJ2-2; no firm D call. From germline, CDR1 is MNHEY and CDR2 SVGAGI. The CDR3 length is 15 residues. V was pared by 5 bases and J by 2 bases, with 12 bases between.

This clonotype was counted ten times or more. This rearrangement joins TRBV11-2 to TRBJ2-1, with TRBD2 matching over 8 bases. CDR3 size: 20 residues. The junction had 16 bases not matched to a gene; V was cut back by 3 bases and J by 0 bases. Germline V CDR1 and CDR2: SGHAT, FQNNGV. The CDR3 sequence: CASSFQYLAGSPSSYNEQFF. CDR3 DNA: TGTGCCAGCAGCTTCCAATACCTAGCGGGTTCACCAAGCTCCTACAATGAGCAGTTCTTC.

The V gene is TRBV7-9, the J gene TRBJ2-7; no reliable D call. This CDR3 contains 12 residues. V lost 10 bases, J lost 3 bases, and 13 bases lay in between. CDR1 is SEHNR, CDR2 FQNEAQ, per germline (reference sequence). This chain's CDR3 is CAIETPGYEQYF. Here the CDR3 DNA reads TGTGCCATCGAGACCCCGGGCTACGAGCAGTACTTC.

The chain has TRBV20-1 and TRBJ2-7, with D hard to call. Trimming shortened V by 3 bases and J by 0 bases, and 12 bases separated the two germline ends. Germline CDR1 is DFQATT and CDR2 is SNEGSKA (reference sequence). The CDR3 has 14 residues. Written as DNA, the CDR3 is TGCAGTGCTAGGGATCTTGGCTCCTCCTACGAGCAGTACTTC. Protein: CSARDLGSSYEQYF.

This clonotype was seen only once. This chain links TRBV28 with TRBJ1-5, with TRBD1 as a possible D gene (5 bases). The germline gives CDR1 MDHEN, CDR2 SYDVKM. Trimming stripped 3 bases from V and 10 bases from J, with 16 bases between. The CDR3 spans 14 residues. The CDR3 loop is CASSFIQAGGPQHF. The CDR3 DNA follows: TGTGCCAGCAGTTTCATTCAGGCGGGGGGACCCCAGCATTTT. Complete variable domain (other parts from reference TRBV28 and TRBJ1-5): DVKVTQSSRYLVKRTGEKVFLECVQDMDHENMFWYRQDPGLGLRLIYFSYDVKMKEKGDIPEGYSVSREKKERFSLILESASTNQTSMYLCASSFIQAGGPQHFGDGTRLSIL.

This clonotype was seen many times. The chain is built from TRBV5-1 and TRBJ2-5; no reliable D call. Germline assignment: CDR1 SGHRS and CDR2 YFSETQ. The V gene lost 4 bases and the J gene lost 5 bases, with 12 bases spanning the gap. The CDR3 is made up of 13 amino acids. CDR3 region: CASSLWSWETQYF. The CDR3 DNA is TGCGCCAGCAGCCTTTGGAGTTGGGAGACCCAGTACTTC.

The CDR3 sequence: CASSKDRVGSYNEQFF. The CDR3 bases are TGTGCCAGCAGCAAAGACAGGGTTGGGTCCTACAATGAGCAGTTCTTC. The genes are TRBV7-9 and TRBJ2-1; 7 bases match TRBD1. The CDR3 has 16 amino acids. CDR1 SEHNR and CDR2 FQNEAQ come from the germline V gene (reference sequence). Losses at the gene ends were 5 bases for V and 1 base for J; bases not matched to a gene: 8.

This clonotype has a handful of counts. The V call is TRBV5-1, the J call TRBJ2-5; tentative D call: TRBD1 (6 bases). Trimming left V 0 bases short and J 1 base short, with 10 bases between. CDR1 and CDR2 (germline): SGHRS, YFSETQ. This CDR3 is 15 amino acids long. In DNA, the CDR3 is TGCGCCAGCAGCTTGGCGCAGGGGACCCAAGAGACCCAGTACTTC. Its protein product is CASSLAQGTQETQYF.

This clonotype was seen only a few times. The CDR3 reads CSVEVENLYEQYF. The CDR3 bases are TGCAGCGTTGAAGTCGAGAACCTCTACGAGCAGTACTTC. V usage is TRBV29-1 and J usage is TRBJ2-7; D call uncertain. The length of the CDR3 is 13 residues. The germline V and J ends were trimmed by 1 base and 3 bases, with 10 bases remaining between them. Germline V gene lookup returns CDR1 SQVTM and CDR2 ANQGSEA.

This clonotype was recorded many times. The chain couples TRBV11-1 to TRBJ2-1; D remains ambiguous. Germline lookup yields CDR1 SGHAT and CDR2 FQDESV (reference sequence). The length of the CDR3 is 19 residues. The ends were cut back, 2 bases at V and 0 bases at J, with 20 bases in the middle. The CDR3 loop reads CASSLPTFRRPSSYNEQFF. DNA of the CDR3: TGTGCCAGCAGCTTACCCACTTTTAGACGGCCGAGCTCCTACAATGAGCAGTTCTTC.